This paragraph reports one TCR beta chain. This clone's antigen is unknown. Within one base of it there is no much larger clone, and no base qualities were kept. RNA was extracted using the RNeasy kit, and about 0.45 to 1 ug of the RNA was reverse transcribed with random hexamers. TCR beta CDR3 regions were amplified with the immunoSEQ multiplex PCR assay covering 54 Vbeta and 13 Jbeta segments. PCR amplification bias was corrected by using a synthetic template baseline for primer optimization and computational correction. The study's own analysis went as follows. Only productive sequences were kept, with reads annotated to V, D and J genes according to IMGT and analyzed in immunoSEQ Analyzer. Clonality was computed as one minus Shannon entropy normalized by log2 of the number of productive unique sequences. Public and private clones were assessed among the 100 most prevalent clones of each patient and control. A clone was defined as Susac-specific if it was absent from the healthy and MS cohorts, from over a thousand published viral clones and from other ImmuneACCESS disease sequences. TCRdb reworked the public reads: Q25 trimming with fastp, MiXCR clone assembly, productive beta chains retained. One record per CDR3 amino acid sequence lists the most common genes and DNA. These V and J calls originate from TCRdb's pipeline instead of the authors' own analysis. This sample holds around 160,000 distinct CDR3 sequences; about 94% were observed only once. The ten largest account for about 0.13% of the sample.

Peripheral blood CD8+ and CD4+ T cells from healthy donors, Susac syndrome patients and multiple sclerosis patients were profiled by high-throughput TCR beta sequencing. Healthy donors were age- and sex-matched controls. CD8+ TEMRA cells were enriched by FACS, while bulk CD8+ and CD4+ T cells were purified by magnetic negative isolation. Blood was drawn into EDTA tubes, processed within 24 hours, and PBMCs were isolated by density gradient centrifugation. PBMCs intended for TCR sequencing were cryopreserved in liquid nitrogen and thawed later in a water bath at 37 degrees C. The sorted or isolated CD4+, CD8+ and CD8+ TEMRA cells had a purity of 90% or higher. This specimen comes from a study of CD8 T cells in Susac syndrome (dated by TCRdb to about 2019). At the level of the whole study: Repertoire sequencing was used to test whether CD8+ T cell activation and differentiation in Susac syndrome was antigen driven. Study-wide findings and limitations: The number of individuals in the TCR sequencing and HLA analysis was acknowledged as relatively small.

Relative to germline, V is 5 bases shorter and J is 1 base shorter, with 9 bases between their ends. CDR1 and CDR2, looked up from the germline V gene (reference sequence), are LNHDA and SQIVND. The cysteine opens and the phenylalanine closes a CDR3 of 13 amino acids. Only the CDR3 portion is preserved as DNA: 39 bases, with reading frame beginning at the first base. The chain employs TRBV19 and TRBJ2-7; TRBD2 is a weak D gene call, 6 bases matching. The clonotype was recovered from a human donor in good health. The sequencing input was CD4+ T cells from PBMCs. CDR3 sequence: CASSSGVSYEQYF. In nucleotide form, the sequence is TGTGCCAGTAGTTCGGGGGTTTCCTACGAGCAGTACTTC.